Each of the 3 T cell receptor beta chains below was sequenced from the same sample in a study of early T cells in non-severe SARS-CoV-2 infection. MiXCR was run by TCRdb on the 5' RACE reads, yielding one entry per CDR3 protein. The data contain about 64,000 distinct CDR3 sequences, 10% to 15% of them singletons. The specimen comprised whole blood, sampled at baseline. The origin of the receptors is an adult who was a healthcare worker with PCR-confirmed SARS-CoV-2 infection or an uninfected control (not recorded which).

The table lists this clonotype with a few counts. The J gene is TRBJ2-2, the V gene TRBV20-1; D gene uncertain. Trimming pared 4 bases from V and 1 base from J, leaving 4 bases between. Germline values: CDR1 DFQATT, CDR2 SNEGSKA (reference sequence). This CDR3 contains 12 residues. The CDR3 here is CSAKGNTGELFF. The CDR3 coding sequence is TGCAGTGCTAAGGGGAACACCGGGGAGCTGTTTTTT.

This clonotype was seen repeatedly, ten times or more. The genes are TRBV3-1 and TRBJ1-5, with D perhaps matching TRBD1 (6 bases). Between the trimmed V and J ends, which lost 5 bases and 5 bases, there was a span of 10 bases. There are 13 residues in the CDR3. CDR1 is LGHDT, CDR2 YNNKEL, per germline (reference sequence). CDR3 sequence: CASSEPGDQPQHF. CDR3 nucleotides: TGTGCCAGCAGCGAGCCAGGGGATCAGCCCCAGCATTTT.

The sample holds a few counts of this clonotype. CDR3 sequence reads: CASSFERETQYF. The CDR3 DNA reads as TGTGCCAGCAGCTTTGAGCGAGAGACCCAGTACTTC. This chain uses TRBV11-2 with TRBJ2-5, with D unclear. The germline CDR1 and CDR2 sequences are SGHAT and FQNNGV. The V and J ends lost 3 bases and 4 bases respectively, with 6 bases between them. CDR3 length equals 12 residues. Variable domain in full (rest from reference TRBV11-2 and TRBJ2-5): EAGVAQSPRYKIIEKRQSVAFWCNPISGHATLYWYQQILGQGPKLLIQFQNNGVVDDSQLPKDRFSAERLKGVDSTLKIQPAKLEDSAVYLCASSFERETQYFGPGTRLLVL.